The present entry profiles one TCR beta chain with its context. What it binds is not known. Measured with immunoSEQ multiplex PCR; TCRdb has only the in-frame clones, and not every one. This table has some 160,000 clones, around 88% appearing once. The CDR3 sequence is 14 residues long. The germline V gene has CDR1 SGHRS and CDR2 YFSETQ. V shed 4 bases and J 3 bases; nucleotides not matched to a gene: 6. The data derive from a study of T cell responses to AZD1222 COVID-19 vaccine. Second-dose recipients at about 4 or about 12 weeks were treated as one pooled group. Overall study results and limits: White British ancestry dominated among donors, who included more females, and clonal diversity was possibly underestimated. Sampling captured repertoires only after the peak T cell response.

The TCR originated in an adult who received the AZD1222 COVID-19 vaccine. The material was peripheral blood, obtained 28 days after the second AZD1222 dose. This rearrangement joins TRBV5-1 to TRBJ1-1; TRBD1 matches at 7 bases. The CDR3 nucleotides read TGCGCCAGCAGCGGAGGGGGCGTTGACACTGAAGCTTTCTTT. Protein: CASSGGGVDTEAFF. Drawing the rest from reference TRBV5-1 and TRBJ1-1, the complete variable domain is KAGVTQTPRYLIKTRGQQVTLSCSPISGHRSVSWYQQTPGQGLQFLFEYFSETQRNKGNFPGRFSGRQFSNSRSEMNVSTLELGDSALYLCASSGGGVDTEAFFGQGTRLTVV.